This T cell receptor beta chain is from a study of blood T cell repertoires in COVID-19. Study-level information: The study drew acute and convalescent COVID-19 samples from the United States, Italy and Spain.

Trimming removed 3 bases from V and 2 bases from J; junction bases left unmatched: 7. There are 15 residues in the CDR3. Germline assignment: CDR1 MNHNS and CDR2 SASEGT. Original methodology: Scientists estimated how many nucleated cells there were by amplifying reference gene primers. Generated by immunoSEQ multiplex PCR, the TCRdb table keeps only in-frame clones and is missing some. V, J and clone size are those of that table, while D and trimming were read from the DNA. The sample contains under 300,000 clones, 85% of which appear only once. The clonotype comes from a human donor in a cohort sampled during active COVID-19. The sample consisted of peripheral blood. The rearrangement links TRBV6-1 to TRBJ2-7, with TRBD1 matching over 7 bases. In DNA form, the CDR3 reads TGTGCCAGCAGTGAGCAGGGGGTGGAGACCTACGAGCAGTACTTC. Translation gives CASSEQGVETYEQYF.